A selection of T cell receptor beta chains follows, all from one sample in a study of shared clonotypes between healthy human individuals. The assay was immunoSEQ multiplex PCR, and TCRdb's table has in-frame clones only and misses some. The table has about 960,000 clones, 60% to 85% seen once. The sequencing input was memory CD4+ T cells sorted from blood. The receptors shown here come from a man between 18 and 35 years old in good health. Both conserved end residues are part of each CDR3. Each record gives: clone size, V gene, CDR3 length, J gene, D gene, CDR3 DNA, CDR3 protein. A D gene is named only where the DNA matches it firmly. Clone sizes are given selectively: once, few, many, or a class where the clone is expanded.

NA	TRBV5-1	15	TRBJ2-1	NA	TGCGCCAGCAGCTTAGATGGGCCGGAGTACAATGAGCAGTTCTTC	CASSLDGPEYNEQFF
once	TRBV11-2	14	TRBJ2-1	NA	TGTGCCAGCAGCTTAGACGGGCGAAAGGGTGAGCAGTTCTTC	CASSLDGRKGEQFF
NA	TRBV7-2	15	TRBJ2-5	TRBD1	TGTGCCAGCAGCTTGGGACAGGGGATAATTGAGACCCAGTACTTC	CASSLGQGIIETQYF
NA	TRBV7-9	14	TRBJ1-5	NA	TGTGCCAGCAGCTTGTCGGAGACCAATCAGCCCCAGCATTTT	CASSLSETNQPQHF
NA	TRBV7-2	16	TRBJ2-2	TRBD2	TGTGCCAGCAGCTTAGCGGCGGGAGCGAACACCGGGGAGCTGTTTTTT	CASSLAAGANTGELFF
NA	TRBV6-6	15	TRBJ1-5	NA	TGTGCCAGCAGTTACTCGAAAGGGGGCAATCAGCCCCAGCATTTT	CASSYSKGGNQPQHF
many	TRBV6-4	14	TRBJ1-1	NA	TGTGCCAGCGCCGCACAGGGTTCGAGCACTGAAGCTTTCTTT	CASAAQGSSTEAFF
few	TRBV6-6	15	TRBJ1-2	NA	TGTGCCAGCAGTTACTGGTGGACAGATAACTATGGCTACACCTTC	CASSYWWTDNYGYTF
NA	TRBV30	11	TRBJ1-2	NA	TGTGCCTGGACAGGCGGCCGCGGCTACACCTTC	CAWTGGRGYTF
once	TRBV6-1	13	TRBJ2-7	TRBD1	TGTGCCAGCAGGAGGACAGGGGTCTACGAGCAGTACTTC	CASRRTGVYEQYF
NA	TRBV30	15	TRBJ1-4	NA	TGTGCCTGGAGGCCTCCGGGACGGACTAATGAAAAACTGTTTTTT	CAWRPPGRTNEKLFF